The present T cell receptor beta chain was sequenced within a study of cytomegalovirus exposure and HLA in healthy donors. Study-wide results and limits: High specificity and sensitivity for cytomegalovirus status were reported for the classifier.

As concerns this clone: As yet, its antigen is unknown.

J lost 3 bases, V lost 2 bases, and 14 bases had no gene match. This CDR3 contains 17 residues. Germline assignment: CDR1 SGHNT and CDR2 YYREEE (reference sequence). Primers: 60 Vbeta forward and 13 Jbeta reverse. Profiled with immunoSEQ multiplex PCR; TCRdb holds only in-frame clones, not every one. This sample has tens of thousands of clones; roughly 82% occur once, and the top ten carry about 12%. The sequence came from a male donor in good health and CMV-seropositive. Source material: PBMCs. The rearrangement links TRBV5-4 to TRBJ2-7; 7 bases map to TRBD2. CDR3 in DNA: TGTGCCAGCAGCTTTTGGGCTGGGGGGGGTAGGCGCTACGAGCAGTACTTC. Protein product: CASSFWAGGGRRYEQYF.